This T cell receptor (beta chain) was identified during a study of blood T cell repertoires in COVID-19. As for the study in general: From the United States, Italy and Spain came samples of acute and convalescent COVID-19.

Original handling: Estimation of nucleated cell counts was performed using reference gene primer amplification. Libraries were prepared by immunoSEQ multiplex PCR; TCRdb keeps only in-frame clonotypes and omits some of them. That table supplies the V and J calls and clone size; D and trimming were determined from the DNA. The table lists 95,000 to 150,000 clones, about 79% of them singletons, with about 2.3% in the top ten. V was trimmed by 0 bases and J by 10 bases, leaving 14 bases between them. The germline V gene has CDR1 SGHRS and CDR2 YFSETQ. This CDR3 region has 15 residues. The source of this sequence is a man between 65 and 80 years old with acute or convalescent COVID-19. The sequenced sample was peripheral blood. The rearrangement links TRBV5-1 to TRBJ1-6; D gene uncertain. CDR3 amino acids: CASSLEVRGVSPLHF. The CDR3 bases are TGCGCCAGCAGCTTGGAGGTTCGGGGAGTCTCACCCCTCCACTTT.